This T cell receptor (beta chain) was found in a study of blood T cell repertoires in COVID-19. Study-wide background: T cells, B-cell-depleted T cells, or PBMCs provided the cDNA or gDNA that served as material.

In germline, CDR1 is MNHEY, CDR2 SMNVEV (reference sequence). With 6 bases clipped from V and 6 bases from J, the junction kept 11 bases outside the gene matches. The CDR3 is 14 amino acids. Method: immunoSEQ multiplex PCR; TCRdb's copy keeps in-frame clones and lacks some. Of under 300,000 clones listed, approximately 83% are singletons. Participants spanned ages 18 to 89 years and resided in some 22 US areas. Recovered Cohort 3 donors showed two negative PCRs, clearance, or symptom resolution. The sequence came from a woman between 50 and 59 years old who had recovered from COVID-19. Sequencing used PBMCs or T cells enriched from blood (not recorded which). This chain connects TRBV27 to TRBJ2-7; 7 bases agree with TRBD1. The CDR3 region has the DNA TGTGCCAGCAGCTCGACAGGGACCTCGGTCGAGCAGTACTTC. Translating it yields CASSSTGTSVEQYF.